This T cell receptor (beta chain) was obtained from a study of T cell responses to AZD1222 COVID-19 vaccine. Profiling relied on immunoSEQ multiplex PCR, and the TCRdb table lists in-frame clones only, not all of them. The sample shows about 150,000 clones, 80% to 95% of them seen only once. This CDR3 is 14 amino acids long. The V gene's germline CDR1 is LNHDA and CDR2 SQIVND (reference sequence). V was cut by 5 bases and J by 2 bases, with 7 bases left in between. As for this clone: Its target is not known.

Second-dose timings of about 4 or about 12 weeks were pooled. Findings and limits, study-wide: It should be noted that donors were predominantly white British and more often female, and clonal diversity was possibly underestimated. Reportedly, close to half of spike-specific TCRs are directed against unmutated variant regions.

The sequencing used peripheral blood, collected 28 days after the second AZD1222 dose. The rearrangement uses TRBV19 and TRBJ2-6; D unclear. This receptor was taken from an adult who received the AZD1222 COVID-19 vaccine. DNA for the CDR3: TGTGCCAGTAGTGACCGCGCTGGGGCCAACGTCCTGACTTTC. Translated: CASSDRAGANVLTF. The full variable domain, rest sourced from reference TRBV19 and TRBJ2-6, is DGGITQSPKYLFRKEGQNVTLSCEQNLNHDAMYWYRQDPGQGLRLIYYSQIVNDFQKGDIAEGYSVSREKKESFPLTVTSAQKNPTAFYLCASSDRAGANVLTFGAGSRLTVL.